The following is a T cell receptor (beta chain) sequence with its context. Its antigen is as yet unknown. Specified treatment: approximately nine-day PBMC culture with coronavirus spike peptide pools or control peptides (ViraFEST assay). The record originates from a study of vaccination and CD4 T cells after COVID-19. Study summary: Diagnosis preceded the drawing of post-COVID samples by a median approximately 96 days (range 35 to 161).

Regarding the study as a whole: The median SARS-CoV-2-reactive clonotype number increased from about 20 to 38, without statistical significance.

Deletions cut 5 bases from V and 0 bases from J, with 11 bases between. The CDR3 is 14 amino acids. Germline V gives CDR1 SQVTM, CDR2 ANQGSEA. Scientists ran DNA taken from cultured CD4+ T cells through the Oncomine TCR Beta short-read assay for sequencing. DNA came from CD4+ T cells after culture. TCRdb ran MiXCR on the PCR reads and lists one entry per CDR3 protein. The sample carries about 14,000 distinct CDR3 sequences, 29% recorded once. This specimen consisted of CD4+ T cells from blood, cultured in vitro, obtained before SARS-CoV-2 vaccination. This chain uses TRBV29-1 with TRBJ1-5; D is unresolved. The clonotype was recovered from a human donor who received a COVID-19 vaccine. This CDR3 is CSVTTEYSNQPQHF. The DNA of the CDR3 is TGCAGCGTTACCACAGAATATAGCAATCAGCCCCAGCATTTT.